This TCR beta chain was captured by sequencing in a study of cytomegalovirus exposure and HLA in healthy donors (dated by TCRdb to between 2016 and 2019). As for the study more broadly: In an earlier analysis of under 600 of the donors, 276 Gb of sequence data and approximately 120 million unique TCR beta sequences from about 179 million T cells were reported. Roughly 300 gigabases of sequencing data and tens of millions of unique TCR sequences were included in an early release covering several hundred HLA-typed donors. Of the roughly 400 genotyped donors, 81% were placed in the genetic ancestry cluster associated with self-reported Caucasian donors. The study was designed to test whether signatures of past pathogen exposure could be identified by cataloging public T cell receptors. The study used immunosequencing to profile the T cell repertoires of some 600 subjects and linked those repertoires to cytomegalovirus serostatus. In addition to the first cohort of 666 subjects, a separate validation cohort of 120 different subjects was used. To predict cytomegalovirus infection status, the study combined high-throughput TCR immunosequencing, statistical association of individual TCRs with disease status, and machine learning. A later analysis re-analyzed previously published TCR beta repertoires from roughly 630 donors and added high-resolution HLA genotyping to study TCR occurrence patterns. The later analysis used no new phenotypic data to find candidate immune exposures, relying instead on TCR beta sequences and their occurrence across donors. An earlier analysis of about 600 of the donors used high-throughput TCR beta sequencing to judge whether each TCR beta V gene segment behaved as functional or pseudogenic. Donor age, sex, ethnicity and CMV serostatus were compiled alongside the repertoire data. Genome-wide SNP genotypes for about 60% of the 666 donors were used in a later genetic analysis, which treated that subset as a discovery cohort. Every repertoire in the discovery cohort had been generated on one and the same sequencing platform. Both class I and class II loci were covered by HLA typing, at four-digit resolution. Typing coverage differed by locus: A, B, C, DRB1 and DQB1 were typed in roughly 620-630 donors, DQA1 in about 510, DPA1 in some 570, and DPB1 in 472. Roughly five DR-DQ haplotypes were treated as single units for association and clustering because of strong linkage in the cohort. On average, roughly 250,000 unique TCR beta nucleotide sequences were sequenced per donor among 350 to 400 genotyped donors of the cohort, with 15% to 20% of those sequences being non-productive.

For this clone: The antigen it recognizes is unknown. No base-level quality is on record; no much larger clone is a single base apart.

Paper-wide results and their limitations: The earlier analysis of approximately 590 of the donors excluded roughly 16 rarely observed V segments, including chromosome 9 orphons, because counts were too low. Because HLA typing was missing for some donors at each locus, association tests included only the typed subset. For the cohort, immune exposure information was limited to CMV serostatus. According to a later genetic analysis, donors in an Asian-associated ancestry cluster had fewer N-insertions in productive TCRs than the approximately 710-donor mean. Presence/absence analyses assumed roughly uniform sequencing depth across donors, an assumption that may not hold. Some IMGT-functional V segments, including TRBV6-2 and TRBV6-3, could not be told apart with the 87-base-pair reads, so those segments were excluded. The sequencing pipeline was judged likely to have produced a cluster of highly shared sequence variants as a technical artifact. Strong co-occurrence of HLA alleles, especially DR and DQ, made assigning TCR associations to individual alleles difficult. Most TCR sequences were observed very rarely across donors, whereas some public TCRs were present in many individuals. Linkage disequilibrium might explain the correlated functional status among segregating V segments, but an unknown experimental factor could not be ruled out. In a later genetic analysis, a missense DCLRE1C variant was associated with V-gene and J-gene trimming of TCR beta chains, and the association was replicated in an independent cohort. In a later analysis, 15,000 to 20,000 TCR beta sequences were associated with specific HLA alleles at a false discovery rate of 0.05. A later analysis found that HLA-associated TCR beta chains were more clonally expanded and had lower generation probabilities than equally common non-associated chains. The authors suggested that the approach could potentially be extended to other disease states and immunological phenotypes. In a later analysis, the rate of TCR association differed among HLA loci, with DRB1 alleles having the most associated TCRs and HLA-C alleles having the fewest. Several of the top co-occurrence clusters appeared to be linked to parvovirus B19, influenza, CMV and Epstein-Barr virus, according to a later analysis. A few of the identified cytomegalovirus-associated TCR beta chains were confirmed in vitro to be specific for cytomegalovirus antigens. A further reported finding was that TCR beta sequences accurately predicted the HLA-A and HLA-B alleles for most subjects in the first cohort. This cohort had only TCR beta chains sequenced, and the lack of alpha or paired-chain data limited which features could be detected. In an earlier analysis of 587 of the donors, most TCR beta V segments were observed in productive rearrangements about 87% or about 30% of the time, broadly matching IMGT annotations. In a later analysis, most CMV-associated TCR beta chains were found to appear HLA-restricted, with HLA associations seemingly driven largely by CMV exposure. The study listed 164 TCR beta chains as associated with cytomegalovirus. The classifier was reported to diagnose cytomegalovirus status with high specificity and sensitivity in both the original cohort and the validation cohort.

The cohort was made up of roughly 670 healthy bone marrow donors. At the time of sampling, every cohort member was nominally healthy, though immune exposures that went unrecorded were likely present. The donor was CMV seronegative and belonged to the group of 320 or so seronegative cohort members. Each donor provided a peripheral blood sample, and peripheral blood mononuclear cells were used for TCR beta sequencing. The Qiagen DNeasy Blood Extraction Kit was used to extract genomic DNA from the blood cell samples. Library generation was performed with the immunoSEQ multiplex PCR assay. The multiplex PCR relied on a mix of 60 forward primers for TCR Vbeta segments and 13 reverse primers for TCR Jbeta segments. The CDR3 region of rearranged TCR beta genes was amplified from genomic DNA by a multiplex PCR assay. On the Illumina HiSeq System, the amplified TCR beta libraries were sequenced as 87-base-pair reads. On the study's bioinformatics: Across the 700 or so repertoires, a later analysis counted 75 million to 90 million unique TCR beta chains, roughly 11 million of which were shared by at least two donors. A nearest-neighbor algorithm error-corrected the raw reads and collapsed the reads into unique sequences, merging closely related sequences to remove PCR and sequencing errors. Alignment of CDR3 sequences to IMGT reference sequences was used to assign V, D and J gene segments. For a sequence to be retained, a match of at least six nucleotides to both a V gene segment and a J gene segment was required. A rearrangement counted as productive if the CDR3 had no stop codons and remained in frame with V and J, and every other rearrangement counted as non-productive. CDR3 was defined by IMGT convention, running from the second conserved V-encoded cysteine to the conserved J-encoded phenylalanine. In an earlier analysis of 500 to 650 of the donors, sequences lacking an unambiguous match to a single V gene segment were excluded. An earlier analysis of several hundred of the donors called V segments functional above 56.7% productive rearrangements and segregating when the between-donor standard deviation exceeded 5%. To diagnose cytomegalovirus status from the catalog of TCR beta chain sequences, a statistical classification framework was built. A later analysis assigned V and J genes by comparing TCR nucleotide sequences with IMGT/GENE-DB human TR gene sequences. In a later analysis, CDR3 sequences and most-parsimonious VDJ recombination scenarios were assigned using the TCRdist pipeline. In a later analysis, each TCR beta chain was defined by its CDR3 amino acid sequence together with its V-gene family, and reads without a unique V-gene family were excluded. To address suspected cross-contamination and a sequencing artifact, a later analysis removed under 600 highly shared, low-generation-probability nucleotide sequences. For each public chain, a later analysis derived a clonal expansion index from normalized ranks of inferred template counts within each repertoire. In a later analysis, generation probabilities were computed using a VDJ recombination model fitted to out-of-frame rearrangements, and the results were checked against IGoR. In a later analysis, hypergeometric tests were used to score TCR-TCR, TCR-HLA and TCR-CMV co-occurrence, with a repertoire-size bias correction applied to TCR pairs. False discovery rates were estimated in a later analysis by permuting HLA or CMV assignments 20 times. In a later analysis, co-occurring TCRs were grouped with DBSCAN, and TCRdist sequence similarity was added when clustering was performed within HLA-allele-positive subsets. For co-occurrence clustering, repertoires with fewer than 30,000 or more than 120,000 public chains were excluded, along with five or six repertoires with anomalous nucleotide sharing. TCRdb's version of the immuneACCESS table is confined to in-frame rearrangements and falls short of the full clone set. An unresolved V gene accounts for under half of the shortfall where checked; the remainder is of unknown origin. For V, J and clone size, that table is used; D and trimming come from the DNA. The sample yields under 150,000 clones; 80% were counted once. Clones ranked in the top ten supply roughly 4.2% of the sample.

Trimming leaves V shorter by 4 bases and J shorter by 11 bases, with the junction holding 7 bases beyond the gene matches. Sequences SGHVS (CDR1) and FNYEAQ (CDR2) are obtained from the germline V gene. The CDR3 runs 12 amino acids, cysteine and phenylalanine included. Just CDR3 DNA is preserved here, 36 bases in frame from base 1. Sequences were obtained from PBMCs. The TCR comes from a woman in her 40s in good health and CMV-seronegative. The chain uses TRBV7-6 and TRBJ1-1, with 7 central nucleotides matching TRBD1. The DNA sequence is TGTGCCAGCAGCTCACCGGGACAGTGGGCTTTCTTT. This translates into CASSSPGQWAFF.